These 16 T cell receptor beta chains originate from one sample sequenced in a study of T cells in Graves' hyperthyroidism and ophthalmopathy. RNA transcripts gave rise to amplified TCR beta CDR3 regions. A set of HTBI primers served as the primers for a first-round RT-PCR of the TCR CDR3. One entry per CDR3 protein, called by TCRdb with MiXCR from the multiplex PCR reads. The sample yields around 340,000 distinct CDR3 sequences, 14% seen once. Sample: blood. The receptor set was obtained from a woman between 25 and 40 years old with Graves' hyperthyroidism.

The chain is built from TRBV28 and TRBJ2-3, with 8 bases that match TRBD1. Trimming at V came to 3 bases and at J to 3 bases, leaving 5 bases not matched to a gene. The CDR3 totals 15 residues. CDR1 and CDR2 (germline): MDHEN, SYDVKM. CDR3 DNA sequence: TGTGCCAGCAGTTTGCCACAGGGGGGTACAGATACGCAGTATTTT. Translating gives CASSLPQGGTDTQYF. The full variable domain, completed using reference TRBV28 and TRBJ2-3, is DVKVTQSSRYLVKRTGEKVFLECVQDMDHENMFWYRQDPGLGLRLIYFSYDVKMKEKGDIPEGYSVSREKKERFSLILESASTNQTSMYLCASSLPQGGTDTQYFGPGTRLTVL.

In its sample, this clonotype was seen many times. The chain uses TRBV15 and TRBJ2-4, with 8 bases identical to TRBD2. The CDR3 spans 15 residues. V lost 6 bases to trimming and J lost 1 base; unmatched junction nucleotides: 5. Germline CDR1 is LNHNV and CDR2 is YYDKDF (reference sequence). CDR3 sequence (DNA): TGTGCCACCAGAAGCGGGAGTGCTGCCAAAAACATTCAGTACTTC. Residues: CATRSGSAAKNIQYF.

This clonotype appeared many times. The V call is TRBV11-2, the J call TRBJ2-1; D is undetermined. Germline V gene sequence: CDR1 SGHAT, CDR2 FQNNGV. This CDR3 contains 14 residues. The V end was cut by 3 bases, the J end by 2 bases, with 8 bases between. The CDR3 bases are TGTGCCAGCAGCTTTGGCGGACCCTACAATGAGCAGTTCTTC. This codes for CASSFGGPYNEQFF.

This clonotype appeared many times. The rearrangement links TRBV6-1 to TRBJ2-5; 7 bases are a match to TRBD1. The CDR3 has 14 residues. Germline-derived CDR1 and CDR2 are MNHNS and SASEGT. V dropped 4 bases and J dropped 4; count of bases not matched to a gene: 6. The CDR3 DNA reads TGTGCCAGCAGTGGATCAGGGGGTTTAGAGACCCAGTACTTC. Amino acid sequence: CASSGSGGLETQYF.

This clonotype was observed at least ten times. This chain uses TRBV11-2 with TRBJ1-1; 7 nucleotides line up with TRBD1. Losses at the gene ends were 4 bases for V and 0 bases for J; bases not matched to a gene: 5. Germline CDR1 SGHAT, CDR2 FQNNGV. The CDR3 sequence is 15 residues long. CDR3 sequence (DNA): TGTGCCAGCAGCTCGATACAGGGGTTGAACACTGAAGCTTTCTTT. This sequence encodes CASSSIQGLNTEAFF.

In its sample, this clonotype was seen many times. This sequence joins TRBV19 and TRBJ1-1, with a possible D match to TRBD1 (5 bases). Germline CDR1 reads LNHDA; CDR2 reads SQIVND (reference sequence). V was cut by 4 bases and J by 4 bases, with 10 bases left in between. The CDR3 is made up of 13 amino acids. The CDR3 region is CASSTYGATEAFF. CDR3 in DNA: TGTGCCAGTAGTACATATGGGGCCACTGAAGCTTTCTTT.

This clonotype was observed a few times. The genes are TRBV6-1 and TRBJ1-2, with TRBD1 matching over 9 bases. CDR1 is MNHNS, CDR2 SASEGT, per germline. The CDR3 extends over 14 amino acids. V dropped 3 bases and J dropped 12; count of bases not matched to a gene: 11. The CDR3 nucleotides are TGTGCCAGCAGTGAGTGGGGGGGACAGGGAGTCGACACCTTC. As protein: CASSEWGGQGVDTF.

This clonotype was counted at least ten times. The CDR3 spells CASSLGTKGVGQPQHF. The CDR3 region has the DNA TGTGCCAGCAGCTTAGGGACAAAAGGGGTTGGCCAGCCCCAGCATTTT. The chain recombines TRBV7-6 with TRBJ1-5; D perhaps matches TRBD1 (5 bases). This CDR3 is built from 16 residues. With 1 base removed from V and 7 bases from J, the gap between germline ends came to 17 bases. The germline V gene has CDR1 SGHVS and CDR2 FNYEAQ.

Comment on this clonotype: The junction does not match germline at one end; this may be a read error. This chain connects TRBV2 to TRBJ2-1; D uncertain. The germline gives CDR1 SNHLY, CDR2 FYNNEI. The CDR3 consists of 15 residues. The CDR3 DNA is TGTGCCAGCAGTGAGAGCCACACACCGTCTGATGAGCGGTTCTTC. Translating gives CASSESHTPSDERFF.

This clonotype was detected only a few times. This sequence joins TRBV4-3 and TRBJ2-1; perhaps TRBD2 as D (6 bases). This CDR3 has 16 amino acids. The V and J ends lost 2 bases and 7 bases respectively, with 18 bases between them. Germline lookup yields CDR1 LGHNA and CDR2 YSLEER. The CDR3 sequence: CASSQIMRAGGNEQFF. The CDR3 coding sequence is TGCGCCAGCAGCCAAATTATGCGGGCTGGGGGGAATGAGCAGTTCTTC.

This clonotype is a singleton in its sample. The rearrangement links TRBV5-1 to TRBJ2-7, with D perhaps matching TRBD2 (6 bases). CDR3 length: 15 amino acids. Germline V gene sequence: CDR1 SGHRS, CDR2 YFSETQ. V lost 4 bases and J lost 7, with 21 bases in between. The CDR3 region is CASSPSGSTVGEQYF. The CDR3, as DNA: TGCGCCAGCAGCCCTTCCGGGAGTACTGTAGGAGAGCAGTACTTC.

The chain carries TRBV6-6 and TRBJ1-4; D not certain. The CDR3 covers 13 residues. CDR1 is MNHNY, CDR2 SVGAGI, per germline (reference sequence). The ends were cut back, 4 bases at V and 8 bases at J, with 11 bases in the middle. The CDR3 DNA sequence: TGTGCCAGCAGTTCCTCGGGTGGGGAAAAACTGTTTTTT. Amino acid sequence: CASSSSGGEKLFF.

This clonotype was picked up many times. This chain joins TRBV2 and TRBJ2-3; D is possibly TRBD2 (5 bases). The CDR3 covers 14 residues. The germline V gene has CDR1 SNHLY and CDR2 FYNNEI. V was shortened by 4 bases and J by 6 bases, with 14 bases between the two germline ends. For the CDR3, the DNA is TGTGCCAGCAGTGGGATTTCGGGGTCCGATACGCAGTATTTT. It codes for CASSGISGSDTQYF.

This clonotype has only a few counts. This chain connects TRBV4-3 to TRBJ1-4; D is unresolved. The germline V and J ends were trimmed by 0 bases and 5 bases, with 7 bases remaining between them. This CDR3 comprises 14 residues. The germline CDR1 and CDR2 sequences are LGHNA and YSLEER. CDR3 DNA sequence: TGCGCCAGCAGCCAAGATCGCGGGAATGAAAAACTGTTTTTT. Residues: CASSQDRGNEKLFF.

This clonotype showed up many times. The chain couples TRBV28 to TRBJ2-7; 7 nucleotides agree with TRBD1. Germline V gene data show CDR1 as MDHEN and CDR2 as SYDVKM. There are 14 residues in the CDR3. The trim removed 9 bases at V and 3 bases at J, leaving 11 bases unmatched. The CDR3 sequence is CASKGQGGFYEQYF. The CDR3 DNA follows: TGTGCCAGTAAAGGTCAAGGGGGCTTCTACGAGCAGTACTTC.

This clonotype was counted at least ten times. This chain links TRBV19 with TRBJ2-3; TRBD2 might be the D (5 bases). Trimming took 10 bases from V and 3 from J, leaving 11 bases between them. The CDR3 has 12 residues. Germline values: CDR1 LNHDA, CDR2 SQIVND (reference sequence). The DNA for the CDR3 is TGTGCCACTAAACGGGAAACAGATACGCAGTATTTT. It codes for CATKRETDTQYF. Full variable domain (remainder filled in from reference TRBV19 and TRBJ2-3): DGGITQSPKYLFRKEGQNVTLSCEQNLNHDAMYWYRQDPGQGLRLIYYSQIVNDFQKGDIAEGYSVSREKKESFPLTVTSAQKNPTAFYLCATKRETDTQYFGPGTRLTVL.